The next 29 T cell receptor beta chains were all read from a single sample in a study of post-analysis software for immune sequencing data. These receptors have no known antigen. Study observations and caveats: Higher frequency in patients than in controls was seen for five TRBV segments, with TRBV5-6, TRBV5-1 and TRBV20-1 among them.

Every TCR beta cDNA library bore unique molecular identifiers. TCRdb itself ran the PCR reads through MiXCR, one entry per CDR3 protein. The table has 740,000 or so distinct CDR3 sequences, roughly 50% seen once. The sequencing sample was made of blood. The receptors come from a girl aged 5-17 years with multiple sclerosis.

This clonotype was observed a single time. V and J are TRBV6-5 and TRBJ1-1, with D perhaps matching TRBD1 (5 bases). Deletions cut 0 bases from V and 5 bases from J, with 13 bases between. The CDR3 is made up of 15 amino acids. CDR1 is MNHEY and CDR2 is SVGAGI in the germline V gene. The CDR3 sequence is CASSYSYSGRTEAFF. For the CDR3, the DNA is TGTGCCAGCAGTTACTCTTATTCAGGGAGGACTGAAGCTTTCTTT.

This clonotype appeared a few times. V gene TRBV5-1 combines with J gene TRBJ2-7; 8 nucleotides match TRBD1. Trimming cost V 1 base and J 5 bases; bases outside gene matches: 5. The CDR3 length is 14 residues. Germline V gives CDR1 SGHRS, CDR2 YFSETQ. CDR3 bases: TGCGCCAGCAGCTTGCCACGGACAGGGCACGAGCAGTACTTC. It codes for CASSLPRTGHEQYF.

J is TRBJ1-6 and V is TRBV6-2 or TRBV6-3, with D maybe TRBD1 (5 bases). In germline, CDR1 is MNHEY, CDR2 SVGEGT. CDR3 length: 15 amino acids. V was shortened by 7 bases and J by 2 bases, with 12 bases between the two germline ends. As DNA, the CDR3 is TGTGCCAGCACCTTTACAGGAACCTATAATTCACCCCTCCACTTT. This encodes CASTFTGTYNSPLHF.

The V call is TRBV29-1, the J call TRBJ2-7; D may be TRBD2 (6 bases). The length of the CDR3 is 15 residues. Trimming left V 4 bases short and J 0 bases short, with 16 bases between. Germline V gene data show CDR1 as SQVTM and CDR2 as ANQGSEA. The CDR3 sequence: CSVVLEGRSSYEQYF. The DNA of the CDR3 is TGCAGCGTTGTCCTTGAGGGGAGGAGCTCCTACGAGCAGTACTTC.

The V and J genes are TRBV24-1 and TRBJ2-1, with a weak D call TRBD2 (6 bases). Germline CDR1 reads KGHDR; CDR2 reads SFDVKD. The CDR3 sequence is 11 residues long. Trimming stripped 10 bases from V and 6 bases from J, with 9 bases between. The CDR3 DNA reads TGTGCCACGGGAGGAGCCAATGAGCAGTTCTTC. Its translation is CATGGANEQFF.

Turning to this clonotype: This may be a read error: a much more frequent sequence differs by one nucleotide. The genes are TRBV14 and TRBJ2-3; the D gene is possibly TRBD1 (5 bases). V lost 2 bases, J lost 5 bases, and 11 bases lay in between. The CDR3 spans 14 residues. The germline V gene encodes CDR1 SGHDN and CDR2 FVKESK. The CDR3 reads CASSQHGREDTQYF. CDR3 DNA sequence: TGTGCCAGCAGCCAACACGGCAGGGAAGATACGCAGTATTTT.

This clonotype was counted a few times. This rearrangement joins TRBV15 to TRBJ2-3; 9 bases agree with TRBD2. The CDR3 spans 17 residues. Trimming at V came to 1 base and at J to 1 base, leaving 6 bases not matched to a gene. CDR1 and CDR2 (germline): LNHNV, YYDKDF (reference sequence). As DNA, the CDR3 is TGTGCCACCAGCAGAGGGGCTAGCGGGGCCCGCACAGATACGCAGTATTTT. Protein product: CATSRGASGARTDTQYF.

This rearrangement joins TRBV18 to TRBJ2-4, with 10 bases lining up with TRBD1. The J call may be mistaken, given a closer DNA end match to TRBJ2-7. This CDR3 is 14 amino acids long. Germline V gives CDR1 KGHSH, CDR2 LQKENI. The CDR3 loop reads CASSREWDRGEQYF. CDR3 sequence (DNA): TGTGCCAGCTCACGAGAATGGGACAGGGGCGAGCAGTACTTC.

This clonotype was seen a handful of times. The V gene is TRBV20-1, the J gene TRBJ2-7; 7 nucleotides match TRBD1. This CDR3 has 14 amino acids. In germline, CDR1 is DFQATT, CDR2 SNEGSKA (reference sequence). V shed 3 bases and J 3 bases; nucleotides not matched to a gene: 8. Here the CDR3 reads CSASPRQGYYEQYF. DNA for the CDR3: TGCAGTGCTAGTCCCCGACAGGGCTACTACGAGCAGTACTTC.

There are a few counts of this clonotype. The chain uses TRBV25-1 and TRBJ2-4; D tentatively reads TRBD1 or TRBD2 (5 bases each). TRBJ2-7 explains the end of the DNA better; the J call may be wrong. From germline, CDR1 is MGHDK and CDR2 SYGVNS. The CDR3 sequence is 14 residues long. In DNA form, the CDR3 reads TGTGCCAGCAGTGAAGGGACGGTTACCTACGAGCAGTACTTC. Translated: CASSEGTVTYEQYF.

A word on this clonotype: An end of the junction does not agree with germline; a read error may underlie this. V usage is TRBV7-9 and J usage is TRBJ1-2; D ambiguous. The V gene's germline CDR1 is SEHNR and CDR2 FQNEAQ (reference sequence). The CDR3 contains 16 residues. Here the CDR3 DNA reads TGTGCCAGCAGTTTAGAGCTATCGAGGGAGCGCTATGGCTACACCTTC. As protein: CASSLELSRERYGYTF.

The chain combines TRBV4-2 with TRBJ2-7; 8 nucleotides match TRBD2. CDR3 length equals 18 residues. Trimming removed 0 bases from V and 1 base from J; junction bases left unmatched: 11. Per the germline V gene, CDR1 is LGHNA and CDR2 is YNFKEQ. The CDR3 bases are TGTGCCAGCAGCCAAGATGGCCGGCGCGGGGGGAAATCCTACGAGCAGTACTTC. Translating it yields CASSQDGRRGGKSYEQYF.

The chain recombines TRBV7-9 with TRBJ2-1; 10 bases match TRBD2. With V trimmed by 3 bases and J by 9 bases, 8 bases remained unmatched. The germline V gene encodes CDR1 SEHNR and CDR2 FQNEAQ (reference sequence). CDR3 length: 15 amino acids. CDR3 bases: TGTGCCAGCAGCTTGTGGGCTAGCGGGAGAAGTGAGCAGTTCTTC. Protein: CASSLWASGRSEQFF.

The chain recombines TRBV5-1 with TRBJ2-1; D is possibly TRBD2 (6 bases). This CDR3 has 15 amino acids. The ends were cut back, 4 bases at V and 8 bases at J, with 19 bases in the middle. CDR1 SGHRS and CDR2 YFSETQ come from the germline V gene. The chain's CDR3 is CASSGQGLAEDEQFF. In nucleotides, the CDR3 is TGCGCCAGCAGCGGCCAGGGACTGGCCGAAGATGAGCAGTTCTTC.

The chain is built from TRBV2 and TRBJ1-2; D unclear. V was cut by 7 bases and J by 1 base, with 13 bases left in between. CDR1 and CDR2 (germline): SNHLY, FYNNEI. The CDR3 is 14 residues long. CDR3 residues: CASTSPGHNYGYTF. DNA for the CDR3: TGTGCCAGCACCTCCCCCGGGCATAACTATGGCTACACCTTC.

This chain links TRBV10-3 with TRBJ2-3, with D perhaps TRBD1 (5 bases). CDR3 length: 15 amino acids. V shed 0 bases and J shed 5 bases, with 12 bases lying between them. The germline V gene has CDR1 ENHRY and CDR2 SYGVKD. Here the CDR3 reads CAISESRQGRDTQYF. The CDR3 DNA follows: TGTGCCATCAGTGAGTCGAGGCAGGGCAGAGATACGCAGTATTTT.

This chain connects TRBV9 to TRBJ2-1; TRBD2 might be the D (5 bases). Gene TRBJ2-7 matches the end of the DNA better, so the J call may be wrong. This CDR3 is built from 15 residues. The germline CDR1 and CDR2 sequences are SGDLS and YYNGEE. The CDR3 sequence is CASSTASGTYNEQYF. DNA of the CDR3: TGTGCCAGCAGCACGGCCAGCGGAACCTACAATGAGCAGTACTTC.

The chain combines TRBV20-1 with TRBJ2-7, with TRBD2 matching 9 bases. From germline, CDR1 is DFQATT and CDR2 SNEGSKA (reference sequence). V was clipped by 6 bases and J by 5 bases; unmatched bases: 8. CDR3 length equals 13 residues. The CDR3 nucleotides read TGCAGTGCCCTCTGGCGGGAGGGCCACGAGCAGTACTTC. It encodes CSALWREGHEQYF.

This clonotype was counted a single time. The chain joins TRBV6-6 to TRBJ2-1; 11 bases line up with TRBD2. The trim removed 6 bases at V and 7 bases at J, leaving 11 bases unmatched. CDR3 length equals 16 residues. Germline lookup yields CDR1 MNHNY and CDR2 SVGAGI (reference sequence). This CDR3 is CASSPWLASGRNEQFF. The DNA of the CDR3 is TGTGCCAGCAGCCCCTGGCTGGCTAGCGGGAGGAATGAGCAGTTCTTC.

The chain links TRBV20-1 to TRBJ1-2, with TRBD1 matching 8 bases. This CDR3 has 14 residues. The ends lost 6 bases at V and 7 bases at J; junction bases unmatched: 13. Germline-derived CDR1 and CDR2 are DFQATT and SNEGSKA (reference sequence). The CDR3 region is CSATPGRGQSGYTF. The CDR3, as DNA: TGCAGTGCCACCCCGGGCAGGGGGCAGTCTGGCTACACCTTC.

This chain joins TRBV29-1 and TRBJ2-1; 10 nucleotides agree with TRBD2. V dropped 3 bases and J dropped 5; count of bases not matched to a gene: 7. CDR1 is SQVTM, CDR2 ANQGSEA, per germline. CDR3 length: 15 amino acids. The CDR3 here is CSVERSSGGDNEQFF. In DNA, the CDR3 is TGCAGCGTTGAGAGGTCGAGCGGGGGGGACAATGAGCAGTTCTTC.

The rearrangement joins TRBV4-2 to TRBJ2-1; D is perhaps TRBD2 (5 bases). The CDR3 has 14 amino acids. V gave up 0 bases and J gave up 5 bases, with 8 bases separating them. Germline loops: CDR1 LGHNA, CDR2 YNFKEQ. DNA of the CDR3: TGTGCCAGCAGCCAAGATACTAGAGACAATGAGCAGTTCTTC. This sequence encodes CASSQDTRDNEQFF.

This clonotype has only a few counts. The genes are TRBV4-1 and TRBJ1-2, with 7 bases fitting TRBD1. Germline trimming cut 2 bases from V and 8 bases from J; bases unmatched to any gene: 11. The germline gives CDR1 MGHRA, CDR2 YSYEKL. This CDR3 is built from 15 residues. This chain's CDR3 is CASSQFRTGAGGYTF. Here the CDR3 DNA reads TGCGCCAGCAGCCAATTTAGAACAGGGGCCGGAGGCTACACCTTC.

V is TRBV10-3 and J is TRBJ1-5, with no clear D. Germline lookup yields CDR1 ENHRY and CDR2 SYGVKD. The ends were cut back, 4 bases at V and 4 bases at J, with 14 bases in the middle. This CDR3 spans 15 amino acids. The CDR3 spells CAISASFLGNQPQHF. The CDR3 region has the DNA TGTGCCATCAGTGCGTCTTTCCTCGGGAATCAGCCCCAGCATTTT.

The V call is TRBV12-5, the J call TRBJ2-7; tentative D call: TRBD1 (6 bases). This CDR3 has 12 amino acids. CDR1 and CDR2 from the germline V gene are LGHNT and FRNRAP. V was trimmed by 1 base and J by 5 bases, leaving 6 bases between them. As DNA, the CDR3 is TGTGCTAGTGGTTTGGACAGGGACGAGCAGTACTTC. It codes for CASGLDRDEQYF.

The chain employs TRBV6-2 or TRBV6-3 and TRBJ2-3; perhaps D is TRBD1 or TRBD2 (5 bases each). V shed 6 bases and J shed 2 bases, with 15 bases lying between them. The CDR3 loop spans 15 amino acids. From germline, CDR1 is MNHEY and CDR2 SVGEGT. CDR3 region: CASSLGPSYTDTQYF. The CDR3, as DNA: TGTGCCAGCAGCCTGGGACCCTCTTACACAGATACGCAGTATTTT.

This clonotype was detected only a few times. The chain couples TRBV11-2 to TRBJ1-5, with D perhaps matching TRBD1 (5 bases). CDR3 length equals 15 residues. V was clipped by 1 base and J by 4 bases, with 11 bases between them. CDR1 and CDR2 (germline): SGHAT, FQNNGV. CDR3 DNA: TGTGCCAGCAGCTTAGCCCCAGACAGAAATCAGCCCCAGCATTTT. Translating gives CASSLAPDRNQPQHF.

The chain employs TRBV20-1 and TRBJ2-3; TRBD2 agrees at 9 bases. CDR1 is DFQATT and CDR2 is SNEGSKA in the germline V gene (reference sequence). The CDR3 is made up of 17 amino acids. Germline trimming cut 6 bases from V and 2 bases from J; bases unmatched to any gene: 15. The chain's CDR3 is CSAPHLLAGLSTDTQYF. The DNA for the CDR3 is TGCAGTGCCCCCCACCTCCTAGCGGGGCTCTCCACAGATACGCAGTATTTT.

J is TRBJ2-6 and V is TRBV2; weak D call: TRBD1 (6 bases). Germline CDR1 is SNHLY and CDR2 is FYNNEI. Trimming shortened V by 4 bases and J by 5 bases, and 9 bases separated the two germline ends. The CDR3 loop spans 14 amino acids. For the CDR3, the DNA is TGTGCCAGCAGTGTCCGGGACAGGGCCAACGTCCTGACTTTC. It encodes CASSVRDRANVLTF.